This T cell receptor (beta chain) was identified in a study of cytomegalovirus exposure and HLA in healthy donors (dated by TCRdb to 2016 to 2017). Background for the entire study: According to an earlier analysis of 587 of the donors, 150 million to 200 million T cells yielded 90 million to 130 million unique TCR beta sequences and around 300 Gb of sequence data. Using immunosequencing, the study profiled T cell repertoires from fewer than 700 subjects and related those repertoires to cytomegalovirus serostatus. A few DR-DQ haplotypes were treated as single units for association and clustering because of strong linkage in the cohort. Donor age, sex, ethnicity and CMV serostatus were collected together with the repertoire data. In a later genetic analysis, genome-wide SNP genotypes for about three fifths of the roughly 670 donors were used, and that subset was treated as a discovery cohort. To study patterns of TCR occurrence, a later analysis re-analyzed previously published TCR beta repertoires from 650 to 750 donors and added high-resolution HLA genotyping. An early release that covered about 640 HLA-typed donors contained approximately 300 gigabases of sequencing data and tens of millions of unique TCR sequences. An earlier analysis of nearly 600 of the donors applied high-throughput TCR beta sequencing to assess whether each TCR beta V gene segment acted as functional or pseudogenic. To predict cytomegalovirus infection status, the study brought together high-throughput TCR immunosequencing, statistical association of individual TCRs with disease status, and machine learning. Of the 398 genotyped donors, roughly 80% fell in the genetic ancestry cluster associated with self-reported Caucasian donors. All discovery cohort repertoires had been generated on a single sequencing platform. On average, 235,054 unique TCR beta nucleotide sequences were sequenced per donor among several hundred genotyped donors of the cohort, with roughly 18% of those sequences being non-productive. Besides the first cohort of hundreds of subjects, a separate validation cohort made up of 95 to 150 different subjects was used. The study aimed to test whether signatures of past pathogen exposure could be identified by cataloging public T cell receptors. The number of donors typed differed by locus, with 629-630 for A, B, C, DRB1 and DQB1, around 500 for DQA1, over 600 for DPA1, and approximately 470 for DPB1. Class I and class II HLA loci were covered by the typing at four-digit resolution. In the later analysis, no new phenotypic data were used to find candidate immune exposures; instead, reliance was placed on TCR beta sequences and their occurrence across donors.

The CDR1 and CDR2 encoded by the germline V gene are MNHNS and SASEGT. Trimming removed 7 bases from V and 6 bases from J; the gene matches leave 11 bases unexplained. The CDR3, from cysteine to phenylalanine, totals 15 residues. Of the read, only the CDR3 DNA is kept; its 45 bases are in frame from base 1. Receptor amplification or capture employed the immunoSEQ multiplex PCR assay. For the multiplex PCR, a mixture combining 60 forward primers for TCR Vbeta segments and 13 reverse primers for TCR Jbeta segments was used. The CDR3 region of rearranged TCR beta genes was amplified from genomic DNA with a multiplex PCR assay. The Illumina HiSeq System was used to sequence the amplified TCR beta libraries as 87-base-pair reads. In the paper's pipeline: A later analysis counted 75 million to 100 million unique TCR beta chains across the roughly 700 repertoires, and 10 million to 12 million of these chains were shared by at least two donors. To remove PCR and sequencing errors, raw reads were error-corrected and collapsed into unique sequences using a nearest-neighbor algorithm that merged closely related sequences. Alignment of CDR3 sequences to IMGT reference sequences was used to assign V, D and J gene segments. For a sequence to be retained, at least a six-nucleotide match to both a V gene segment and a J gene segment was required. A rearrangement was called productive if the CDR3 had no stop codons and remained in frame with V and J, and every other rearrangement was called non-productive. CDR3 was defined by IMGT convention, running from the second conserved V-encoded cysteine to the conserved J-encoded phenylalanine. The earlier analysis of about 590 of the donors excluded sequences that lacked an unambiguous match to a single V gene segment. In an earlier analysis of roughly 600 of the donors, a V segment was called functional when productive rearrangements were above 56.7%, and segregating when the standard deviation between donors exceeded 5%. A statistical classification framework was developed to diagnose cytomegalovirus status using the catalog of TCR beta chain sequences. A later analysis assigned V and J genes by comparing TCR nucleotide sequences with IMGT/GENE-DB human TR gene sequences. In a later analysis, CDR3 sequences and most-parsimonious VDJ recombination scenarios were assigned using the TCRdist pipeline. In a later analysis, each TCR beta chain was defined by its CDR3 amino acid sequence together with its V-gene family, and reads lacking a unique V-gene family were excluded. As a way to deal with suspected cross-contamination and a sequencing artifact, a later analysis dropped roughly 620 nucleotide sequences that were highly shared and had low generation probability. For each public chain, a later analysis derived a clonal expansion index from normalized ranks of inferred template counts within each repertoire. A later analysis computed generation probabilities with a VDJ recombination model fitted to out-of-frame rearrangements, and checked the results against IGoR. In a later analysis, TCR-TCR, TCR-HLA and TCR-CMV co-occurrence was scored with hypergeometric tests, and a repertoire-size bias correction was applied to TCR pairs. In a later analysis, false discovery rates were estimated by permuting HLA or CMV assignments 20 times. A later analysis grouped co-occurring TCRs with DBSCAN, adding TCRdist sequence similarity when clustering within HLA-allele-positive subsets. For co-occurrence clustering, repertoires with fewer than 30,000 or more than 120,000 public chains were excluded, along with about five repertoires with anomalous nucleotide sharing. TCRdb retrieved this table from immuneACCESS and kept in-frame rearrangements only. Not all clones are present; in checked studies, unresolved V genes account for under half, and no reason is known for the remainder. V and J calls and clone size are given by that table; D and trimming were obtained from the DNA. The sample table holds 150,000 to 200,000 clones, of which around 78% were seen once. Of the sample, 1% is held by the ten largest clones.

As regards this clone: The specificity of this receptor is unknown. The sample holds no much larger clone one base away, and base qualities are not on file.

What the study reported, not specific to this receptor: The classifier was reported to diagnose cytomegalovirus status with high specificity and sensitivity in both the original and validation cohorts. Roughly uniform sequencing depth across donors was assumed in presence/absence analyses, although this assumption may not hold. According to a later analysis, parvovirus B19, influenza, CMV and Epstein-Barr virus appeared linked to several top co-occurrence clusters. While some public TCRs were present in many individuals, most TCR sequences turned up only very rarely across donors. According to a later genetic analysis, donors in an Asian-associated ancestry cluster had fewer N-insertions in productive TCRs than the approximately 670-donor mean. Specific HLA alleles were associated with more than 15,000 TCR beta sequences at a false discovery rate of 0.05 in a later analysis. The sequencing pipeline was judged likely to have produced a cluster of highly shared sequence variants as a technical artifact. Because counts were too low, some 17 rarely observed V segments, including chromosome 9 orphons, were excluded from the earlier analysis of about 500 of the donors. Compared with equally common non-associated chains, HLA-associated TCR beta chains in a later analysis were more clonally expanded and had lower generation probabilities. A further reported finding was that TCR beta sequences accurately predicted the HLA-A and HLA-B alleles for most subjects in the first cohort. In vitro tests confirmed that a few of the cytomegalovirus-associated TCR beta chains recognize cytomegalovirus antigens. According to a later analysis, most CMV-associated TCR beta chains appeared to be HLA-restricted, and the HLA associations seemed to be driven largely by CMV exposure. The study gave a list of around 170 TCR beta chains associated with cytomegalovirus. In an earlier analysis of about 550 of the donors, most TCR beta V segments were observed in productive rearrangements about 90% or about 30% of the time, broadly matching IMGT annotations. According to the authors, the approach could potentially be generalized to other disease states and immunological phenotypes. CMV serostatus was the only immune exposure information available for the cohort. Because the 87-base-pair reads could not distinguish some IMGT-functional V segments, including TRBV6-2 and TRBV6-3, those segments were excluded. HLA typing was unavailable for some donors at each locus, so association tests used only the typed subset. In a later analysis, TCR association rates were found to vary across HLA loci, with the most associated TCRs seen for DRB1 alleles and the fewest for HLA-C alleles. This cohort had only TCR beta chains sequenced, and the lack of alpha or paired-chain data limited which features could be detected. A later genetic analysis associated a missense DCLRE1C variant with V-gene and J-gene trimming of TCR beta chains, and an independent cohort replicated the association. Strong co-occurrence of HLA alleles, especially DR and DQ, made assigning TCR associations to individual alleles difficult. Linkage disequilibrium might explain the correlated functional status among segregating V segments, but an unknown experimental factor could not be excluded.

The cohort consisted of some 730 healthy bone marrow donors. At the time of sampling, every cohort member was nominally healthy, though immune exposures that went unrecorded were likely present. The donor was CMV seronegative and was included in the group of a few hundred seronegative cohort members. A peripheral blood sample was provided by each donor, and peripheral blood mononuclear cells were used for TCR beta sequencing. The Qiagen DNeasy Blood Extraction Kit was used to extract genomic DNA from the blood cell samples. The specimen was PBMCs. In this chain, TRBV6-1 is recombined with TRBJ1-5; 8 central bases correspond to TRBD1. The clonotype was recovered from a woman between 40 and 50 years old in good health and CMV-seronegative. The DNA is TGTGCCAGCAATCGTAACAGGGGGAATGGTCAGCCCCAGCATTTT. Its amino acids are CASNRNRGNGQPQHF.